This T cell receptor beta chain was captured by sequencing in a study of PD-1 blockade in classical Hodgkin lymphoma. The CDR3 contains 14 residues. Trimming removed 6 bases from V and 8 bases from J; junction bases left unmatched: 10. Looked up from germline, CDR1 is MDHEN and CDR2 is SYDVKM. Each patient relapsed following autologous stem cell transplantation, and prior brentuximab vedotin exposure differed. The method was immunoSEQ multiplex PCR; TCRdb's version includes in-frame clones alone and lacks a portion of them. The repertoire holds more than 60,000 clones, with around nine tenths as singletons.

The chain employs TRBV28 and TRBJ2-1; 7 bases map to TRBD2. The sequenced sample was peripheral blood mononuclear cells (PBMCs), obtained at baseline. The origin of this receptor is a human donor with classical Hodgkin lymphoma. The DNA for the CDR3 is TGTGCCAGCAGCAAAACCGGACTAGTATATGAGCAGTTCTTC. The encoded protein is CASSKTGLVYEQFF.